These T cell receptor beta chains were read from a single sample in a study of blood T cell repertoires in COVID-19. TCRdb's table, derived via immunoSEQ multiplex PCR, lists solely in-frame clones and lacks some. The profile covers over 85,000 clones, with about 85% appearing a single time and roughly 4.9% taken by the ten largest. The sequenced material came from peripheral blood. The receptors were gathered from a human donor in a cohort sampled during active COVID-19. Each CDR3 is given with its conserved first and last residue. The order of the fields is clone size, D gene, V gene, J gene, CDR3 protein, CDR3 DNA. D genes are given only for firm matches. Clone size is not always given. Where it is, it says once, few, many or a class for expanded clones.

abundance: NA; d_gene: TRBD1; v_gene: TRBV6-5; j_gene: TRBJ1-5; CDR3aa: CASSRTGVNQPQHF; CDR3nt: TGTGCCAGCAGTCGGACAGGGGTAAATCAGCCCCAGCATTTT
abundance: once; d_gene: TRBD2; v_gene: TRBV15; j_gene: TRBJ2-3; CDR3aa: CATSRDGGAGGFDTQYF; CDR3nt: TGTGCCACCAGCAGAGATGGGGGGGCGGGGGGATTTGATACGCAGTATTTT
abundance: NA; d_gene: TRBD2; v_gene: TRBV11-2; j_gene: TRBJ2-5; CDR3aa: CASSQGEMGLAGEETQYF; CDR3nt: TGTGCCAGCAGCCAAGGGGAGATGGGACTAGCGGGAGAGGAGACCCAGTACTTC
abundance: NA; d_gene: NA; v_gene: TRBV15; j_gene: TRBJ2-5; CDR3aa: CATSRDGGRVRGETQYF; CDR3nt: TGTGCCACCAGCAGAGATGGGGGCAGGGTGAGAGGAGAGACCCAGTACTTC
abundance: NA; d_gene: TRBD2; v_gene: TRBV5-4; j_gene: TRBJ2-3; CDR3aa: CASSLWSGGRTDTQYF; CDR3nt: TGTGCCAGCAGCTTGTGGTCGGGGGGACGCACAGATACGCAGTATTTT
abundance: once; d_gene: TRBD1; v_gene: TRBV7-2; j_gene: TRBJ2-7; CDR3aa: CASSTGQGTYEQYF; CDR3nt: TGTGCCAGCAGCACCGGACAGGGGACCTACGAGCAGTACTTC
abundance: NA; d_gene: TRBD2; v_gene: TRBV5-8; j_gene: TRBJ2-1; CDR3aa: CASSLVGRDEQFF; CDR3nt: TGTGCCAGCAGCTTGGTAGGGAGGGATGAGCAGTTCTTC
abundance: NA; d_gene: NA; v_gene: TRBV24-1; j_gene: TRBJ1-2; CDR3aa: CATSDNINYGYTF; CDR3nt: TGTGCCACCAGTGATAACATCAACTATGGCTACACCTTC
abundance: NA; d_gene: TRBD2; v_gene: TRBV9; j_gene: TRBJ2-3; CDR3aa: CASSPRTSGRAKDTQYF; CDR3nt: TGTGCCAGCAGCCCCCGGACTAGCGGGAGGGCCAAAGATACGCAGTATTTT
abundance: NA; d_gene: TRBD1; v_gene: TRBV7-2; j_gene: TRBJ1-3; CDR3aa: CASSLEGANTIYF; CDR3nt: TGTGCCAGCAGCTTAGAGGGGGCAAACACCATATATTTT
abundance: NA; d_gene: NA; v_gene: TRBV5-1; j_gene: TRBJ2-2; CDR3aa: CASSLVGGRTGELFF; CDR3nt: TGCGCCAGCAGCTTGGTCGGGGGTCGAACCGGGGAGCTGTTTTTT
abundance: few; d_gene: NA; v_gene: TRBV5-4; j_gene: TRBJ1-1; CDR3aa: CASRPDSPNTEAFF; CDR3nt: TGTGCCAGCAGACCCGACAGCCCGAACACTGAAGCTTTCTTT
abundance: NA; d_gene: TRBD1; v_gene: TRBV6-6; j_gene: TRBJ1-4; CDR3aa: CASRHPGQGEEKLFF; CDR3nt: TGTGCCAGCAGACACCCGGGACAGGGAGAGGAAAAACTGTTTTTT
abundance: NA; d_gene: NA; v_gene: TRBV6-5; j_gene: TRBJ1-1; CDR3aa: CASTSSGRKTEAFF; CDR3nt: TGTGCCAGCACATCGTCGGGAAGGAAGACTGAAGCTTTCTTT
abundance: NA; d_gene: TRBD1; v_gene: TRBV10-2; j_gene: TRBJ2-1; CDR3aa: CASSVGRGNYNEQFF; CDR3nt: TGCGCCAGCAGTGTCGGCAGGGGGAACTACAATGAGCAGTTCTTC
abundance: NA; d_gene: NA; v_gene: TRBV3-1/TRBV3-2; j_gene: TRBJ2-3; CDR3aa: CASSLGSGTSTDTQYF; CDR3nt: TGTGCCAGCAGCCTGGGGAGCGGGACAAGCACAGATACGCAGTATTTT
abundance: NA; d_gene: TRBD2; v_gene: TRBV28; j_gene: TRBJ2-4; CDR3aa: CASSDSGRWGSAKNIQYF; CDR3nt: TGTGCCAGCAGTGACAGCGGGAGATGGGGTTCGGCCAAAAACATTCAGTACTTC
abundance: NA; d_gene: NA; v_gene: TRBV6-1; j_gene: TRBJ1-4; CDR3aa: CASRSREKLFF; CDR3nt: TGTGCCAGCCGCTCGCGTGAAAAACTGTTTTTT
abundance: NA; d_gene: TRBD1; v_gene: TRBV5-1; j_gene: TRBJ2-3; CDR3aa: CASSLTGDTDTQYF; CDR3nt: TGCGCCAGCAGCTTGACAGGGGACACAGATACGCAGTATTTT
abundance: NA; d_gene: TRBD2; v_gene: TRBV7-9; j_gene: TRBJ2-1; CDR3aa: CASSLVMISGGTYNEQFF; CDR3nt: TGTGCCAGCAGCTTAGTAATGATTAGCGGGGGGACCTACAATGAGCAGTTCTTC
abundance: NA; d_gene: NA; v_gene: TRBV4-2; j_gene: TRBJ2-7; CDR3aa: CASSQGYRVGEQYF; CDR3nt: TGTGCCAGCAGCCAAGGGTACAGGGTCGGCGAGCAGTACTTC
abundance: NA; d_gene: TRBD2; v_gene: TRBV15; j_gene: TRBJ2-1; CDR3aa: CATSRTPPGASGYHEQFF; CDR3nt: TGTGCCACCAGCAGAACACCACCTGGGGCTAGCGGGTACCATGAGCAGTTCTTC
abundance: NA; d_gene: TRBD2; v_gene: TRBV7-2; j_gene: TRBJ2-1; CDR3aa: CASSLEAGLAGGNWFF; CDR3nt: TGTGCCAGCAGCTTAGAAGCTGGACTAGCGGGAGGGAACTGGTTCTTC
abundance: NA; d_gene: NA; v_gene: TRBV28; j_gene: TRBJ2-1; CDR3aa: CASSLGLLNEQFF; CDR3nt: TGTGCCAGCAGTTTAGGACTACTCAATGAGCAGTTCTTC
abundance: once; d_gene: TRBD1; v_gene: TRBV28; j_gene: TRBJ2-2; CDR3aa: CASSYPGQGAGTGELFF; CDR3nt: TGTGCCAGCAGTTACCCCGGGCAGGGGGCAGGAACCGGGGAGCTGTTTTTT
abundance: NA; d_gene: NA; v_gene: TRBV28; j_gene: TRBJ1-5; CDR3aa: CASSPAQGSNQPQHF; CDR3nt: TGTGCCAGCAGCCCGGCACAGGGCAGCAATCAGCCCCAGCATTTT
abundance: NA; d_gene: NA; v_gene: TRBV27; j_gene: TRBJ1-6; CDR3aa: CASSLEGRGSPLHF; CDR3nt: TGTGCCAGCAGTTTAGAGGGGCGGGGATCACCCCTCCACTTT